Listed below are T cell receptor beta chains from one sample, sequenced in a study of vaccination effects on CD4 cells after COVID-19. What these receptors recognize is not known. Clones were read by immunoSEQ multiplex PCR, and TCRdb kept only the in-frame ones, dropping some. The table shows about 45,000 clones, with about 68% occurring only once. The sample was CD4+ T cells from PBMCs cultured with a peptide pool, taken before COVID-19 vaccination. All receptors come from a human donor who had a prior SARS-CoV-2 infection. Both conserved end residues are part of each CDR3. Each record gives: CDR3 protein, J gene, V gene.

cdr3_aa: CASRDQEGLPQHF
j_call: TRBJ1-5
v_call: TRBV27

cdr3_aa: CASHIWGWDGYTF
j_call: TRBJ1-2
v_call: TRBV12-3/TRBV12-4

cdr3_aa: CSARGDPGYTF
j_call: TRBJ1-2
v_call: TRBV20-1

cdr3_aa: CASRTTGELFF
j_call: TRBJ2-2
v_call: TRBV2

cdr3_aa: CASSEDARAQPQHF
j_call: TRBJ1-5
v_call: TRBV2

cdr3_aa: CASSLWSQETQYF
j_call: TRBJ2-5
v_call: TRBV5-6

cdr3_aa: CASSLGGSPYSSYNEQFF
j_call: TRBJ2-1
v_call: TRBV7-3

cdr3_aa: CASSQEQDNEKLFF
j_call: TRBJ1-4
v_call: TRBV4-3

cdr3_aa: CATGRGSLNSPLHF
j_call: TRBJ1-6
v_call: TRBV6-5

cdr3_aa: CASGLVSFAADPPGEQYF
j_call: TRBJ2-7
v_call: TRBV12-5

cdr3_aa: CASSLDDGRANTEAFF
j_call: TRBJ1-1
v_call: TRBV5-1

cdr3_aa: CASSVAQGAGSNQPQHF
j_call: TRBJ1-5
v_call: TRBV2

cdr3_aa: CASKTIRDSGNTIYF
j_call: TRBJ1-3
v_call: TRBV6-5

cdr3_aa: CSVRTGQGTQYF
j_call: TRBJ2-5
v_call: TRBV29-1

cdr3_aa: CASRPQGFLGSPLHF
j_call: TRBJ1-6
v_call: TRBV7-2

cdr3_aa: CASSLERMGFREQYF
j_call: TRBJ2-7
v_call: TRBV5-4

cdr3_aa: CASSPGTGTTDTQYF
j_call: TRBJ2-3
v_call: TRBV5-1

cdr3_aa: CASSRTGTSGYEQYF
j_call: TRBJ2-7
v_call: TRBV5-8

cdr3_aa: CASSSEGLTDTQYF
j_call: TRBJ2-3
v_call: TRBV11-1

cdr3_aa: CASSQDWANPLHTQYF
j_call: TRBJ2-3
v_call: TRBV4-1

cdr3_aa: CASSLVETGWGYTF
j_call: TRBJ1-2
v_call: TRBV11-2

cdr3_aa: CASSYSGNYGYTF
j_call: TRBJ1-2
v_call: TRBV11-3

cdr3_aa: CASSDRAYGNEQFF
j_call: TRBJ2-1
v_call: TRBV6-1

cdr3_aa: CASRRGIDYEQYF
j_call: TRBJ2-7
v_call: TRBV18

cdr3_aa: CASSYTQLAGDLYEQYF
j_call: TRBJ2-7
v_call: TRBV6-2/TRBV6-3

cdr3_aa: CASRRTENTEAFF
j_call: TRBJ1-1
v_call: TRBV4-2

cdr3_aa: CATCIDVPGTEAFF
j_call: TRBJ1-1
v_call: TRBV12-5